These T cell receptor beta chains were read from a single sample in a study of early T cells in non-severe SARS-CoV-2 infection. TCRdb itself ran the 5' RACE reads through MiXCR, one entry per CDR3 protein. The sample includes 20,000 to 25,000 distinct CDR3 sequences, 5.3% of them seen just once. The sequenced material came from whole blood. These receptors were collected from an adult who was a healthcare worker with PCR-confirmed SARS-CoV-2 infection or an uninfected control (not recorded which). CDR3s include the opening cysteine and the closing phenylalanine or tryptophan. A D gene is named only where the DNA matches it firmly. Clone size, where shown, is once, few, many, or a class for clones that have expanded.

abundance	d_gene	v_gene	j_gene	CDR3nt	CDR3aa
many	TRBD2	TRBV27	TRBJ2-3	TGTGCCAGCAGTTTACTAGCGGGAGCAGATACGCAGTATTTT	CASSLLAGADTQYF
NA	TRBD1	TRBV20-1	TRBJ1-1	TGCAGTGCTAGAGATTGGGACAGAACTAATGAAGCTTTCTTT	CSARDWDRTNEAFF
many	NA	TRBV21-1	TRBJ2-1	TGTGCCAGCAGCCTGATACCGGGACACCCATACAATGAGCAGTTCTTC	CASSLIPGHPYNEQFF
many	NA	TRBV20-1	TRBJ2-1	TGCAGTGCTAGAGTACCAAGCTCCTACAATGAGCAGTTCTTC	CSARVPSSYNEQFF
few	TRBD1	TRBV24-1	TRBJ2-1	TGTGCCACCAGTGATGCCGGGACAGGGGGCCGGAATGAGCAGTTCTTC	CATSDAGTGGRNEQFF
many	NA	TRBV29-1	TRBJ2-1	TGCAGCGTTAACCGTTGGGGCGCCCCACTTGGGGGGAGGAATGAGCAGTTCTTC	CSVNRWGAPLGGRNEQFF
many	NA	TRBV29-1	TRBJ2-3	TGCAGCGTAGGACGGGGTAACACAGATACGCAGTATTTT	CSVGRGNTDTQYF
many	NA	TRBV12-3/TRBV12-4	TRBJ1-5	TGTGCCAGCAGTTCCGACAGCTACAATCAGCCCCAGCATTTT	CASSSDSYNQPQHF
many	NA	TRBV6-2/TRBV6-3	TRBJ2-7	TGTGCCAGCAGCTCGGACCTCAGGTACGAGCAGTACTTC	CASSSDLRYEQYF
many	TRBD1	TRBV20-1	TRBJ1-3	TGCAGTGCTACGTCCACAGGGGCTACCTCTGGAAACACCATATATTTT	CSATSTGATSGNTIYF
many	NA	TRBV6-5	TRBJ1-1	TGTGCCAGCAGTGATTCTGCGGGGAAAGCTTTCTTT	CASSDSAGKAFF
many	NA	TRBV21-1	TRBJ2-4	TGTGCCAGCAGCAAGGGGTGGGACAAAAACATTCAGTACTTC	CASSKGWDKNIQYF
many	NA	TRBV2	TRBJ2-6	TGTGCCAGCAAATCCGGGGCCAACGTCCTGACTTTC	CASKSGANVLTF
NA	NA	TRBV18	TRBJ2-7	TGTGCCAGCTCACCTGGGGCCTACGAGCAGTACTTC	CASSPGAYEQYF
medium-sized	NA	TRBV19	TRBJ2-1	TGTGCCAGTAGTCTGCCTTGGGGACTGAACAATGAGCAGTTCTTC	CASSLPWGLNNEQFF
medium-sized	NA	TRBV28	TRBJ1-2	TGTGCCAGCAGTTTCCCGGGGGGGACTAACTATGGCTACACCTTC	CASSFPGGTNYGYTF
many	TRBD1	TRBV6-9	TRBJ2-7	TGTGCCAGCAGTATGGGACAGGGGGCCAACGAGCAGTACTTC	CASSMGQGANEQYF
many	NA	TRBV6-4	TRBJ2-2	TGTGCCAGCAGTGTAAGGGCCGCGAACACCGGGGAGCTGTTTTTT	CASSVRAANTGELFF
many	TRBD1	TRBV6-5	TRBJ2-7	TGTGCCAGCAGTTACTCGTTCGCACAGGGGAACGAGCAGTACTTC	CASSYSFAQGNEQYF
NA	TRBD1	TRBV5-1	TRBJ2-1	TGCGCCAGCAGCTTGGAGGGACAGGGCAACAATGAGCAGTTCTTC	CASSLEGQGNNEQFF
many	NA	TRBV20-1	TRBJ2-1	TGCAGTGCCCGATCTAATGAGCAGTTCTTC	CSARSNEQFF
NA	TRBD2	TRBV18	TRBJ2-5	TGTGCCAGCTCATCCACAGCGGGAGCGGGGGAGACCCAGTACTTC	CASSSTAGAGETQYF
medium-sized	TRBD2	TRBV7-8	TRBJ2-3	TGTGCCAGCAGCCCAGGGACTAGCGGGAGTACAGATACGCAGTATTTT	CASSPGTSGSTDTQYF